This TCR beta chain was sequenced for a study of CD8 T cells in ankylosing spondylitis. The ends were cut back, 5 bases at V and 2 bases at J, with 14 bases in the middle. The CDR3 contains 14 residues. The germline V gene encodes CDR1 SQVTM and CDR2 ANQGSEA. This clonotype was seen repeatedly, ten times or more. TCRdb re-called the 5' RACE reads through MiXCR, storing one row per CDR3 protein. The sample carries about 160,000 distinct CDR3 sequences, around 16% recorded once. The receptor was isolated from a male donor with ankylosing spondylitis or in good health (not recorded which). The genes are TRBV29-1 and TRBJ2-3, with a possible D match to TRBD2 (6 bases). Sequenced material: blood, either unsorted or a sorted T cell fraction (not recorded which). DNA for the CDR3: TGCAGCGTTAAGGGTGGAGGGAACACAGATACGCAGTATTTT. Its translation is CSVKGGGNTDTQYF.